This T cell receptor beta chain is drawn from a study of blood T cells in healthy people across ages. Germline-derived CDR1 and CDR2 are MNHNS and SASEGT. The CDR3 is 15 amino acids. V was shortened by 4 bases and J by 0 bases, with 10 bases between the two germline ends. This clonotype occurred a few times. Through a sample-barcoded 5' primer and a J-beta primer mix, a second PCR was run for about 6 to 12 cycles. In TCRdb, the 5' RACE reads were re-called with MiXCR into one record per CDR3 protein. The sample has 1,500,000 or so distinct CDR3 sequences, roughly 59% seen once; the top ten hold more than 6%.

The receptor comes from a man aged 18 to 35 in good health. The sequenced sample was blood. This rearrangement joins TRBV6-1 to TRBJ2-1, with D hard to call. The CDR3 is CASSVFQTSYNEQFF. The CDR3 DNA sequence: TGTGCCAGCAGTGTGTTTCAGACCTCCTACAATGAGCAGTTCTTC.